The 2 T cell receptor beta chains presented below share a single source sample, sequenced in a study of shared clonotypes between healthy human individuals. Naive CD8 cells lacked CD45RO and underwent positive selection for CCR7, leaving out terminally differentiated effector memory CD45RA+ cells. TCRdb's copy holds only in-frame clones and misses some; the assay was immunoSEQ multiplex PCR. The sample lists under 1 million clones, about 92% occurring once. Source material: naive CD8+ T cells sorted from blood. Source of these receptors: a young man in good health.

This chain connects TRBV7-9 to TRBJ1-5; D is possibly TRBD1 (5 bases). From germline, CDR1 is SEHNR and CDR2 FQNEAQ (reference sequence). The CDR3 has 16 residues. Trimming left V 3 bases short and J 5 bases short, with 17 bases between. For the CDR3, the DNA is TGTGCCAGCAGCTTGGCGGGACCAGAGGGCCATCAGCCCCAGCATTTT. As protein: CASSLAGPEGHQPQHF.

This clone was picked up one time. The V and J genes are TRBV9 and TRBJ2-1; 7 nucleotides match TRBD2. Germline V gene lookup returns CDR1 SGDLS and CDR2 YYNGEE. The length of the CDR3 is 15 residues. Trimming at V came to 2 bases and at J to 8 bases, leaving 10 bases not matched to a gene. In nucleotides, the CDR3 is TGTGCCAGCAGCGTGGGGGGTAGCGGGTTACATGAGCAGTTCTTC. Translation gives CASSVGGSGLHEQFF.